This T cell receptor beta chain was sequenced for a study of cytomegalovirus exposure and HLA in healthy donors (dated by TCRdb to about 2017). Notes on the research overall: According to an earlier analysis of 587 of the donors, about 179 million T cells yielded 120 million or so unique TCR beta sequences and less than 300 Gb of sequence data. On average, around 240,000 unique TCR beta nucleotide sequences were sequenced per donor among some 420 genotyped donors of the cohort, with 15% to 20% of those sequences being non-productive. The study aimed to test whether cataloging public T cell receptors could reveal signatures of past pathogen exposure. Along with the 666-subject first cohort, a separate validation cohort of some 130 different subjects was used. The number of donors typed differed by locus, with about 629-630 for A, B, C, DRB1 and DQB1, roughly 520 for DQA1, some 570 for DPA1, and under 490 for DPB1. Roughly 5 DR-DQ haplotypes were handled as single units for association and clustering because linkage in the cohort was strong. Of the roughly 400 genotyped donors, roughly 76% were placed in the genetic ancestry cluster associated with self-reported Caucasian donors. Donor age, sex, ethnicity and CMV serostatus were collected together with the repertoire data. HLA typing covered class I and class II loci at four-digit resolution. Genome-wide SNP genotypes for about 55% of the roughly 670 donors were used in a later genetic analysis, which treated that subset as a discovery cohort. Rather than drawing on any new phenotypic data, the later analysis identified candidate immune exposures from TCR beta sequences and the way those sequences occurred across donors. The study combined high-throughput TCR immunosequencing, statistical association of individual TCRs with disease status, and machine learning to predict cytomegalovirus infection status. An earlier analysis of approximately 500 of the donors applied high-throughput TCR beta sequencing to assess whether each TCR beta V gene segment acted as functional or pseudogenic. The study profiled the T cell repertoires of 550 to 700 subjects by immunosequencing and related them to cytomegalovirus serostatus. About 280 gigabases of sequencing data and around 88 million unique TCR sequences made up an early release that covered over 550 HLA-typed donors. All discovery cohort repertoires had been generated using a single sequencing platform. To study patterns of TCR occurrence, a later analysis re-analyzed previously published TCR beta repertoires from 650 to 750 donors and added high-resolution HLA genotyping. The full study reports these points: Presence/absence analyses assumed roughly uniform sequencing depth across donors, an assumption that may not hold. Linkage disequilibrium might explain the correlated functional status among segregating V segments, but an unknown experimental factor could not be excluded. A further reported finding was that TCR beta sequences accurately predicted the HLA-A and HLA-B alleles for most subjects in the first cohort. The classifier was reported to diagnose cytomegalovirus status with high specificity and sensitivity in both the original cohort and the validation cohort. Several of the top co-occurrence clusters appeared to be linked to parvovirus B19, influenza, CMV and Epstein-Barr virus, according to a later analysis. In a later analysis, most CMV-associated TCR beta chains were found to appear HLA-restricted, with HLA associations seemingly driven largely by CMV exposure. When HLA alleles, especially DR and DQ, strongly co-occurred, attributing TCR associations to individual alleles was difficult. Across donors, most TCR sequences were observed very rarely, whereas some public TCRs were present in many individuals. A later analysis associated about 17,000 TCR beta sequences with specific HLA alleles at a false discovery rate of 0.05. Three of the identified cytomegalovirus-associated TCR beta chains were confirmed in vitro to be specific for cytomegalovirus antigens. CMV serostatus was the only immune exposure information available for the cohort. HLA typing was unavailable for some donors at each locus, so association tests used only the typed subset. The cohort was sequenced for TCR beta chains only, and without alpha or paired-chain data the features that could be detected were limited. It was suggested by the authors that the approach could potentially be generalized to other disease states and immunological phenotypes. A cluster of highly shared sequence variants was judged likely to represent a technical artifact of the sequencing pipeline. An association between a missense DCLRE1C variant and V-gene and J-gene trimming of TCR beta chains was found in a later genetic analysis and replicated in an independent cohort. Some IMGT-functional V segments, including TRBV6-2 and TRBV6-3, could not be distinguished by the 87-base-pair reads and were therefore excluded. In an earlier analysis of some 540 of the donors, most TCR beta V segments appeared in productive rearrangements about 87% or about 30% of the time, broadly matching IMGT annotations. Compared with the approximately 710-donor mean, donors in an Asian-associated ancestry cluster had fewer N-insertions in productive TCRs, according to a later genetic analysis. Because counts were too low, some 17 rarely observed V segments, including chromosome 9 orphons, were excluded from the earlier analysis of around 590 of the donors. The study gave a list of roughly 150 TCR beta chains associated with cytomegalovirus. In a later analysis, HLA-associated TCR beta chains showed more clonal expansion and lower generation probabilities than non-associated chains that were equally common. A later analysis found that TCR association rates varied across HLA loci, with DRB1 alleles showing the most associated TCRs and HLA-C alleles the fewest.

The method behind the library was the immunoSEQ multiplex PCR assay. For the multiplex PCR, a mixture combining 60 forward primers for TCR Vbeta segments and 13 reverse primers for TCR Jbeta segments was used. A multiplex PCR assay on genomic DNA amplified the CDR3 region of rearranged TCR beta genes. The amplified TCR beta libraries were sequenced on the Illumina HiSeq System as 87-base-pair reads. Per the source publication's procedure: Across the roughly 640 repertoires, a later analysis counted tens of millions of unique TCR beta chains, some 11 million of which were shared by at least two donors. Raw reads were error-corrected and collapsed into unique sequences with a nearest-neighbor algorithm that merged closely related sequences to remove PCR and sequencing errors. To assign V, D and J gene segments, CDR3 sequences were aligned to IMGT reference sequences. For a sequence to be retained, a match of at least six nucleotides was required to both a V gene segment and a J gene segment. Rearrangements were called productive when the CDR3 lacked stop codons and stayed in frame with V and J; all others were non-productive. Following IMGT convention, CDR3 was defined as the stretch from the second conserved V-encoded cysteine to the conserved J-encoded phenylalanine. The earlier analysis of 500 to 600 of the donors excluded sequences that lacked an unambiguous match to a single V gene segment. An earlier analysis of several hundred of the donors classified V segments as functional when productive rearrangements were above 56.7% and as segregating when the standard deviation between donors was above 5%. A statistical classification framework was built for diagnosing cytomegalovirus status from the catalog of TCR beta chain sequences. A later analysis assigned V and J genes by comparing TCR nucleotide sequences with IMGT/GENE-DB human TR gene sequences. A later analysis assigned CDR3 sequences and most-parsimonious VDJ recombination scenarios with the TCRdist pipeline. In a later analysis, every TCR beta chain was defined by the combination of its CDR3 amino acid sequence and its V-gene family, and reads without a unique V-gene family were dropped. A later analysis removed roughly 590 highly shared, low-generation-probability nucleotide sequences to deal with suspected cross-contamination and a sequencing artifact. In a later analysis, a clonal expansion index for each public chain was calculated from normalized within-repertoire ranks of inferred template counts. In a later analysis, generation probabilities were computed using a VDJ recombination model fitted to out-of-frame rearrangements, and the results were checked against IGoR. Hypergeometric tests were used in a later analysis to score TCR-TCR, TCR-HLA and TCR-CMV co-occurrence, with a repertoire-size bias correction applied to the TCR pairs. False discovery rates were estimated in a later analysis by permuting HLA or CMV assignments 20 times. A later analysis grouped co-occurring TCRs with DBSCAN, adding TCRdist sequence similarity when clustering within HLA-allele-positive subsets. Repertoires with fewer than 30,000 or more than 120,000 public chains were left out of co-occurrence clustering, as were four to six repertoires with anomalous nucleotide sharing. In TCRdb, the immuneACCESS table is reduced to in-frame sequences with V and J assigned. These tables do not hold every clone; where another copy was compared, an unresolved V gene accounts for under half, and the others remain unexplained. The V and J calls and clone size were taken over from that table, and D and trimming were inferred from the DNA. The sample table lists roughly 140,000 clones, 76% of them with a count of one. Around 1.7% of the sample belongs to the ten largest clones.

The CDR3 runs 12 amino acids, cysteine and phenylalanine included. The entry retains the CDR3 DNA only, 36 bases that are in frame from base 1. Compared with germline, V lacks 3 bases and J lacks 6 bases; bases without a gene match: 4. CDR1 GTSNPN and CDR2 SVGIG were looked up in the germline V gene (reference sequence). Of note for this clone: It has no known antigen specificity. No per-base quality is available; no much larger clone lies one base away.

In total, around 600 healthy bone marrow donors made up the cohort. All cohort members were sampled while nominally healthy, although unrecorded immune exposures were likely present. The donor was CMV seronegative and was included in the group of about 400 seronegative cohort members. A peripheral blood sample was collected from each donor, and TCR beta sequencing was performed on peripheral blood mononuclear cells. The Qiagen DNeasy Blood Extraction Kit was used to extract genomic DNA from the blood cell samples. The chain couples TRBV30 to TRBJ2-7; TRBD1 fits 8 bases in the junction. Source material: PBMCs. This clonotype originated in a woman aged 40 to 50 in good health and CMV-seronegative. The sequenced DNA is TGTGCCTGGAGCCCGACAGGGGCCGAGCAGTACTTC. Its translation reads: CAWSPTGAEQYF.